Below, 2 T cell receptor beta chains from the same sample are listed, as sequenced in a study of human T cells and chemical hapten exposure. TCRdb passed the RACE reads through MiXCR, listing each CDR3 protein once. The data show more than 65,000 distinct CDR3 sequences, 10% to 13% seen once. As to time point: patch test 1, 2 weeks after DPC sensitization. As for treatment: therapeutic diphenylcyclopropenone sensitization with weekly scalp DPC. This sample comprised whole blood, obtained in connection with sensitization to the hapten diphenylcyclopropenone (DPC). These receptors all stem from a woman between 45 and 60 years old with alopecia areata. Some clones in this sample may be carry-over from other donors' samples.

This clonotype was detected only a few times. The chain joins TRBV3-1 to TRBJ2-1, with 9 positions matching TRBD2. The CDR3 is 14 amino acids. Looked up from germline, CDR1 is LGHDT and CDR2 is YNNKEL (reference sequence). V gave up 6 bases and J gave up 4 bases; unmatched junction bases: 4. The CDR3 reads CASRRGGIYNEQFF. The CDR3 DNA sequence: TGTGCCAGCAGGCGGGGGGGTATATACAATGAGCAGTTCTTC.

The rearrangement joins TRBV19 to TRBJ2-3, with D perhaps matching TRBD2 (5 bases). CDR3 size: 15 residues. The V gene's germline CDR1 is LNHDA and CDR2 SQIVND (reference sequence). V was shortened by 6 bases and J by 2 bases, with 15 bases between the two germline ends. CDR3 sequence: CASRRTAGLTDTQYF. The CDR3, as DNA: TGTGCCAGTAGGCGGACGGCGGGCCTCACAGATACGCAGTATTTT.